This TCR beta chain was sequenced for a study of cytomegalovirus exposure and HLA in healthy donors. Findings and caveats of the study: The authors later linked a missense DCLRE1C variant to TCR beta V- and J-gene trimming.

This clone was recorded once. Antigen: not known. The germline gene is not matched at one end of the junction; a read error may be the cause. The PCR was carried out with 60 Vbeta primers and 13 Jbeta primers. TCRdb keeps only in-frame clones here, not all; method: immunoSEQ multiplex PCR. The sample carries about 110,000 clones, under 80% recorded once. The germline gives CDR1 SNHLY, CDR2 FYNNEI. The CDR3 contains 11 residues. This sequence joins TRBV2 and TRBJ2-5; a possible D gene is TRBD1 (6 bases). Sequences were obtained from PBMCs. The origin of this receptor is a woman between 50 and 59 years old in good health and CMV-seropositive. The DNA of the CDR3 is TGTGCCAGCAGTGAAGTTCAGGGGCTTCACTTC. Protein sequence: CASSEVQGLHF. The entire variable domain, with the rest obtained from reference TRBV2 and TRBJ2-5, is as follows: EPEVTQTPSHQVTQMGQEVILRCVPISNHLYFYWYRQILGQKVEFLVSFYNNEISEKSEIFDDQFSVERPDGSNFTLKIRSTKLEDSAMYFCASSEVQGLHFGPGTRLLVL.